Here is one T cell receptor (beta chain) with its context. This record comes from a study of blood T cell repertoires in COVID-19. Across the study: COVID-19 samples collected from the United States, Italy and Spain covered acute and convalescent phases. T cells, B-cell-depleted T cells, or PBMCs provided the cDNA or gDNA that served as material.

CDR3 length equals 15 residues. V was clipped by 2 bases and J by 14 bases; unmatched bases: 11. Germline V CDR1 and CDR2: SGDLS, YYNGEE. Sequencing used immunoSEQ multiplex PCR; TCRdb keeps in-frame clones, though not all of them. This sample has 250,000 to 350,000 clones, with about 90% found just once. The clonotype was recovered from a man between 18 and 29 years old with active or convalescent COVID-19. Material for sequencing was peripheral blood. The rearrangement joins TRBV9 to TRBJ2-1; 12 positions match TRBD2. The CDR3 here is CASSVTGTSGSYKFF. CDR3 in DNA: TGTGCCAGCAGCGTCACCGGGACTAGCGGGTCCTACAAGTTCTTC.